A selection of T cell receptor beta chains follows, all from one sample in a study of T cell clones after liver transplantation. The table came from immunoSEQ multiplex PCR; TCRdb's copy has only in-frame clones and leaves some out. Of about 85,000 clones in the sample, around four fifths were seen once. Here the sequenced sample was CD4+ T cells from blood, taken 46 months after liver transplant. The source is a human patient who received a liver transplant. The T cells may partly be graft donor cells. CDR3s include the opening cysteine and the closing phenylalanine or tryptophan. Fields, in order: D gene, V gene, clone size, J gene, CDR3 protein, CDR3 DNA. A D gene is named only where the DNA matches it firmly. Some rows have no size entry. The others give once, few or many, or a class for an expanded clone.

NA,TRBV5-5,NA,TRBJ1-4,CASSLGGVRGEKLFF,TGTGCCAGCAGCTTGGGGGGAGTCCGAGGTGAAAAACTGTTTTTT
TRBD1,TRBV4-1,NA,TRBJ1-3,CASSPGQGPGNTIYF,TGCGCCAGCAGCCCGGGACAGGGACCTGGAAACACCATATATTTT
NA,TRBV5-1,NA,TRBJ1-2,CASSLAPGSIVYGYTF,TGCGCCAGCAGCTTGGCCCCGGGAAGTATCGTCTATGGCTACACCTTC
NA,TRBV5-1,once,TRBJ1-2,CASSFEGMGYTF,TGCGCCAGCAGCTTCGAAGGGATGGGCTACACCTTC
NA,TRBV6-5,NA,TRBJ1-1,CASSPRTTLNTEAFF,TGTGCCAGCAGTCCCAGGACAACCCTGAACACTGAAGCTTTCTTT
TRBD1,TRBV19,NA,TRBJ1-2,CASSVRQGLDYGYTF,TGTGCCAGTAGTGTAAGACAGGGTTTGGACTATGGCTACACCTTC
NA,TRBV4-1,NA,TRBJ1-1,CASSQDKAPGTEAFF,TGCGCCAGCAGCCAAGATAAGGCCCCTGGTACTGAAGCTTTCTTT
TRBD1,TRBV9,NA,TRBJ1-1,CASSVGQGTGNTEAFF,TGTGCCAGCAGCGTAGGACAGGGCACTGGGAACACTGAAGCTTTCTTT
NA,TRBV7-2,NA,TRBJ2-5,CASSRQRSQETQYF,TGTGCCAGCAGCCGCCAGCGTTCACAAGAGACCCAGTACTTC
TRBD2,TRBV7-9,NA,TRBJ2-5,CASRYTSAKGETQYF,TGTGCCAGCAGATACACTAGCGCAAAAGGGGAGACCCAGTACTTC
TRBD2,TRBV11-2,NA,TRBJ2-1,CASSFTSGSASEQFF,TGTGCCAGCAGCTTTACTAGCGGGAGTGCAAGTGAACAGTTCTTC
NA,TRBV5-1,NA,TRBJ2-5,CASSLERGETQYF,TGCGCCAGCAGCTTGGAGCGAGGTGAGACCCAGTACTTC
NA,TRBV18,once,TRBJ2-5,CASCTPPETQYF,TGTGCCAGTTGCACCCCCCCGGAGACCCAGTACTTC
TRBD2,TRBV5-1,NA,TRBJ2-5,CAGRPGLAGGGETQYF,TGCGCCGGAAGACCGGGACTAGCGGGAGGAGGGGAGACCCAGTACTTC
NA,TRBV27,NA,TRBJ1-4,CASNTHGGKLFF,TGTGCCAGCAATACACACGGCGGGAAACTGTTTTTT
TRBD1,TRBV30,NA,TRBJ1-5,CAWSVSGGRQPQHF,TGTGCCTGGAGTGTATCAGGGGGCCGTCAGCCCCAGCATTTT
NA,TRBV7-9,NA,TRBJ1-1,CASSLGQGSTEAFF,TGTGCCAGCAGCCTAGGACAAGGATCCACTGAAGCTTTCTTT
NA,TRBV9,NA,TRBJ1-3,CASSVDSLLSSGNTIYF,TGTGCCAGCAGCGTGGACAGCCTGCTCTCTTCTGGAAACACCATATATTTT
NA,TRBV20-1,NA,TRBJ2-1,CSSRRDNEFF,TGCAGTTCACGTCGGGACAACGAGTTCTTC
TRBD1,TRBV5-1,NA,TRBJ1-2,CASSLQTGANYGYTF,TGCGCCAGCAGCTTGCAGACAGGGGCCAACTATGGCTACACCTTC
NA,TRBV6-5,NA,TRBJ2-7,CASSYLGWGSSYEQYF,TGTGCCAGCAGTTACCTGGGATGGGGGAGCTCCTACGAGCAGTACTTC
TRBD2,TRBV7-6,once,TRBJ2-1,CASSLAAGGPTEQFF,TGTGCCAGCAGCTTAGCAGCGGGAGGGCCGACTGAGCAGTTCTTC
NA,TRBV7-6,NA,TRBJ2-2,CASSPWKAGTGELFF,TGTGCCAGCAGCCCCTGGAAGGCGGGCACCGGGGAGCTGTTTTTT
NA,TRBV7-9,NA,TRBJ2-7,CASSFHDSYEQYF,TGTGCCAGCAGCTTTCATGACAGCTACGAGCAGTACTTC
NA,TRBV7-9,NA,TRBJ1-1,CASSFDSRADLVAFF,TGTGCCAGCAGCTTCGATTCACGTGCTGACCTTGTGGCTTTCTTT
NA,TRBV7-2,few,TRBJ2-4,CASSLQRATNIQYF,TGTGCCAGCAGCTTACAAAGGGCTACTAACATTCAGTACTTC
NA,TRBV28,NA,TRBJ1-1,CASSSPRGLKNTEAFF,TGTGCCAGCAGTTCCCCCAGGGGACTTAAGAACACTGAAGCTTTCTTT
TRBD1,TRBV28,few,TRBJ1-1,CASSWGTGVTEAFF,TGTGCCAGCAGCTGGGGGACAGGGGTCACTGAAGCTTTCTTT
TRBD1,TRBV7-1,NA,TRBJ1-2,CASSRDRNYGYTF,TGTGCCAGCAGCCGGGACAGAAACTATGGCTACACCTTC
TRBD1,TRBV10-1,NA,TRBJ1-1,CASSLQQGTTEAFF,TGCGCCAGCAGTCTTCAACAGGGGACGACTGAAGCTTTCTTT
TRBD1,TRBV5-1,NA,TRBJ2-2,CASAGQGNTGELFF,TGCGCCAGCGCTGGACAGGGGAACACCGGGGAGCTGTTTTTT
NA,TRBV28,NA,TRBJ2-7,CASRLGLTHYEQYF,TGTGCCAGCAGACTCGGACTAACTCACTACGAGCAGTACTTC
NA,TRBV29-1,NA,TRBJ2-2,CSVRRDQRPGELFF,TGCAGCGTTCGCCGGGACCAACGTCCCGGGGAGCTGTTTTTT
NA,TRBV19,NA,TRBJ1-5,CASSGWYYQPQHF,TGTGCCAGTAGTGGGTGGTACTATCAGCCCCAGCATTTT
TRBD2,TRBV13,NA,TRBJ2-7,CASSERLAGLYEQYF,TGTGCCAGCAGCGAGAGACTAGCGGGACTCTACGAGCAGTACTTC
TRBD1,TRBV28,NA,TRBJ1-2,CASIGTENGYTF,TGTGCCAGCATCGGGACAGAGAATGGCTACACCTTC
NA,TRBV25-1,NA,TRBJ2-3,CASSGSPNTQYF,TGTGCCAGCAGCGGGAGTCCCAATACGCAGTATTTT
NA,TRBV2,NA,TRBJ1-2,CASSERAQAYGYTF,TGTGCCAGCAGTGAAAGGGCACAAGCTTATGGCTACACCTTC
TRBD1,TRBV28,once,TRBJ1-2,CASSDRANYGYTF,TGTGCCAGCAGTGACAGGGCTAACTATGGCTACACCTTC
NA,TRBV28,NA,TRBJ1-2,CASSLADGYTF,TGTGCCAGCAGTTTAGCAGATGGCTACACCTTC
NA,TRBV5-8,NA,TRBJ1-2,CASSLRNYGYTF,TGTGCCAGCAGCTTGAGAAACTATGGCTACACCTTC